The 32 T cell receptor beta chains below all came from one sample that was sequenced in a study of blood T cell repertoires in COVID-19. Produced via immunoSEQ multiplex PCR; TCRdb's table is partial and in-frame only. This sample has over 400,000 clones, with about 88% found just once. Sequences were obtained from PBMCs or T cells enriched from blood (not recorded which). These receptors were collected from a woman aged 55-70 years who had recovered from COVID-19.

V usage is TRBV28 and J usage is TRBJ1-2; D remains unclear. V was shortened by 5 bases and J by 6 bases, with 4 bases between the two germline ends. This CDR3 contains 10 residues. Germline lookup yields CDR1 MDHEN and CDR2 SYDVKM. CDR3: CASSQNGYTF. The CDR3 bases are TGTGCCAGCAGTCAAAATGGCTACACCTTC.

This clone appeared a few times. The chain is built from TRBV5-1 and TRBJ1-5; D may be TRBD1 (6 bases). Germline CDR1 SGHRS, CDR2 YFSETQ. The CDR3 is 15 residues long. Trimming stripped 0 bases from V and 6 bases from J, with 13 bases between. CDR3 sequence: CASSLDSGGGQPQHF. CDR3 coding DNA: TGCGCCAGCAGCTTGGATAGCGGGGGCGGTCAGCCCCAGCATTTT.

DNA for the CDR3: TGTGCCAGCAGCGGGGGACTTAACACTGAAGCTTTCTTT. Amino acids: CASSGGLNTEAFF. This rearrangement joins TRBV7-9 to TRBJ1-1; weak D call: TRBD1 (5 bases). Trimming stripped 5 bases from V and 2 bases from J, with 9 bases between. CDR3 length: 13 amino acids. Germline CDR1 is SEHNR and CDR2 is FQNEAQ (reference sequence).

The CDR3 nucleotides are TGTGCCAGCTCACGGTCGGGTTTGTACGAGCAGTACGTC. Protein product: CASSRSGLYEQYV. This chain joins TRBV18 and TRBJ2-7; D remains ambiguous. From germline, CDR1 is KGHSH and CDR2 LQKENI. The CDR3 extends over 13 amino acids. Between the trimmed V and J ends, which lost 4 bases and 4 bases, there was a span of 11 bases.

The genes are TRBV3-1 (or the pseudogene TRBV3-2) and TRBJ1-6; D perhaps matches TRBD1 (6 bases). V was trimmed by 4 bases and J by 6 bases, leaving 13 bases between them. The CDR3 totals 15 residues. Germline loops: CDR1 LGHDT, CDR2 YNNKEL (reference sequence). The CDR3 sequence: CASSPRTASNSPLHF. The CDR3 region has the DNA TGTGCCAGCAGCCCACGGACAGCGAGTAATTCACCCCTCCACTTT.

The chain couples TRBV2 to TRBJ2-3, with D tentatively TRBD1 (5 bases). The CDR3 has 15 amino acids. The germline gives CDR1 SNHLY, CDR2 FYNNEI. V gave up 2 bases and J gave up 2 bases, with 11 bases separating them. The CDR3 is CASSELLDITDTQYF. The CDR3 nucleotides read TGTGCCAGCAGTGAATTGCTGGACATCACAGATACGCAGTATTTT.

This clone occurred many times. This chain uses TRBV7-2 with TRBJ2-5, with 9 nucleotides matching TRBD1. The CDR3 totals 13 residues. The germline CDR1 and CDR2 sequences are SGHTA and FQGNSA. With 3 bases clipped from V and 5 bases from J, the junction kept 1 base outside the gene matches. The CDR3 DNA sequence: TGTGCCAGCAGCTTCGGACAGGGGGAGACCCAGTACTTC. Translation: CASSFGQGETQYF.

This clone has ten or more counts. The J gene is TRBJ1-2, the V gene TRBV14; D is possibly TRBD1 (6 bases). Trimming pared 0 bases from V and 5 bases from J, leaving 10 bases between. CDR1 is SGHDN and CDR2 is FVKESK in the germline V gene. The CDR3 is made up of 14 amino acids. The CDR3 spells CASSQDLQGYGYTF. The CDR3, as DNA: TGTGCCAGCAGCCAAGATTTGCAGGGGTATGGCTACACCTTC.

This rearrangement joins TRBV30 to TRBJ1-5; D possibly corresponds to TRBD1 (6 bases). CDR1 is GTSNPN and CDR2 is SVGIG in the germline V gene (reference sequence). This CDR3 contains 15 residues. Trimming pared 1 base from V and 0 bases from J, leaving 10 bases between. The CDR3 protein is CAWSGGGLSNQPQHF. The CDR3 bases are TGTGCCTGGAGTGGAGGGGGTCTTAGCAATCAGCCCCAGCATTTT. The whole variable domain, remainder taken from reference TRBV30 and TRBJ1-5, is SQTIHQWPATLVQPVGSPLSLECTVEGTSNPNLYWYRQAAGRGLQLLFYSVGIGQISSEVPQNLSASRPQDRQFILSSKKLLLSDSGFYLCAWSGGGLSNQPQHFGDGTRLSIL.

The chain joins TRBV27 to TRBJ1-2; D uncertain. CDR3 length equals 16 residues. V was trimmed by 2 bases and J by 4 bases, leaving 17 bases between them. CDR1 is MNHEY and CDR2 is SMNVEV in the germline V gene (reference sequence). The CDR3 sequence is CASSLRFDTLGYGYTF. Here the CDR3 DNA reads TGTGCCAGCAGTTTAAGGTTCGACACGTTAGGCTATGGCTACACCTTC.

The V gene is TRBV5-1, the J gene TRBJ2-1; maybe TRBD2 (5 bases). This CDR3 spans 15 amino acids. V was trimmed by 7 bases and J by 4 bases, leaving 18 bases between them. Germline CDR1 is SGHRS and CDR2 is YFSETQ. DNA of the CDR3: TGCGCCAGCGCTACTACGGACTCCCCTTACAATGAGCAGTTCTTC. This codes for CASATTDSPYNEQFF.

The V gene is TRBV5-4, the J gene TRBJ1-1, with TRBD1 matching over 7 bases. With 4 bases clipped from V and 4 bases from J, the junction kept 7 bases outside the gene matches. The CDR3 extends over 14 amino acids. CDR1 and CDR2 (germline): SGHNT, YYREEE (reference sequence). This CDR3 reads CASSLEGGRTEAFF. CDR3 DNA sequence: TGTGCCAGCAGCCTGGAAGGGGGCCGCACTGAAGCTTTCTTT.

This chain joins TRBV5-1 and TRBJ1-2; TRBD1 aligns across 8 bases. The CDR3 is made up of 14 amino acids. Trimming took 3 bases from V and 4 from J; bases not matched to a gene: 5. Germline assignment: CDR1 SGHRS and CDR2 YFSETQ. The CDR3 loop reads CASSSTGGIYGYTF. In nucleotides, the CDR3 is TGCGCCAGCAGCTCCACAGGGGGGATCTATGGCTACACCTTC.

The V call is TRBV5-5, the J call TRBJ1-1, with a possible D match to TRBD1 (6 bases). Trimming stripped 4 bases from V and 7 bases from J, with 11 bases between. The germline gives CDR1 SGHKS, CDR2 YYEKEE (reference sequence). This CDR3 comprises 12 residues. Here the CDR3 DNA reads TGTGCCAGCAGCACATACAGGGATGAAGCTTTCTTT. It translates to CASSTYRDEAFF.

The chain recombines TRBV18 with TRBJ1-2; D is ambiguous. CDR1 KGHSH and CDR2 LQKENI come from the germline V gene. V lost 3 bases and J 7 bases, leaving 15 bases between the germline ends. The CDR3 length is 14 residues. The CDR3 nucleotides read TGTGCCAGCTCACCTCTTCCCGTCCGAGGTGGCTACACCTTC. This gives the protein CASSPLPVRGGYTF.

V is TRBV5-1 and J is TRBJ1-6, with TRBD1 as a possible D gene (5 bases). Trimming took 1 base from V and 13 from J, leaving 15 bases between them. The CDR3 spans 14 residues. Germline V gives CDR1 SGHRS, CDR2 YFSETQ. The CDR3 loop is CASSLSGSPEPLHF. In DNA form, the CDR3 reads TGCGCCAGCAGCTTGTCAGGGTCTCCGGAGCCCCTCCACTTT.

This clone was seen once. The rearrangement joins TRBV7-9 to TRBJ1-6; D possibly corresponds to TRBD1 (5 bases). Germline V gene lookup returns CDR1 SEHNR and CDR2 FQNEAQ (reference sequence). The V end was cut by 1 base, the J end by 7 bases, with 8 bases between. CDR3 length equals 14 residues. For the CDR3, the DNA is TGTGCCAGCAGCTTAGGGGAGGGGAATTCACCCCTCCACTTT. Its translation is CASSLGEGNSPLHF. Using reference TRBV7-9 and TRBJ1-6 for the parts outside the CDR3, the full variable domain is DTGVSQNPRHKITKRGQNVTFRCDPISEHNRLYWYRQTLGQGPEFLTYFQNEAQLEKSRLLSDRFSAERPKGSFSTLEIQRTEQGDSAMYLCASSLGEGNSPLHFGNGTRLTVT.

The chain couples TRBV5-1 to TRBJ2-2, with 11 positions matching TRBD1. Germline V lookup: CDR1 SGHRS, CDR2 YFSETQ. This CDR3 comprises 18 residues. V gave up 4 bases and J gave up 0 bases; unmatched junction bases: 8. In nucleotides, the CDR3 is TGCGCCAGCAGCCCAACGGGACAGGGGGGCGCGAACACCGGGGAGCTGTTTTTT. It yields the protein CASSPTGQGGANTGELFF.

CDR3 DNA sequence: TGTGCCACCAGTGATTCCCGGGGGGCGAGGAGTCAGCCCCAGCATTTT. It translates to CATSDSRGARSQPQHF. The chain couples TRBV24-1 to TRBJ1-5; the D gene is possibly TRBD1 (6 bases). This CDR3 spans 16 amino acids. With 2 bases removed from V and 6 bases from J, the gap between germline ends came to 16 bases. Germline assignment: CDR1 KGHDR and CDR2 SFDVKD.

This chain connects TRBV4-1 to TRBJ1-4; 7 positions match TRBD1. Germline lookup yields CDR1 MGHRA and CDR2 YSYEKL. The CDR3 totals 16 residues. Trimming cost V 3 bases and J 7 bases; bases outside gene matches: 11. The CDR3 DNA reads TGCGCCAGCAGCCAGGTTAGACAGGGAGAAAGTGAAAAACTGTTTTTT. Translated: CASSQVRQGESEKLFF.

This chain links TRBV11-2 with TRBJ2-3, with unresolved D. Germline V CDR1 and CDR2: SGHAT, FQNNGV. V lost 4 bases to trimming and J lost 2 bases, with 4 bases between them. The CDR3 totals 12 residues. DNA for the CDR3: TGTGCCAGCAGCTCCTTCACAGATACGCAGTATTTT. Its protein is CASSSFTDTQYF.

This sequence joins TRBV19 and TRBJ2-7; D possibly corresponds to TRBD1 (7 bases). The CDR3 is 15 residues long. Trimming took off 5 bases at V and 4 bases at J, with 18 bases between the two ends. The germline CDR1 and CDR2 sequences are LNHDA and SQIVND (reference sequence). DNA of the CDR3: TGTGCCAGTAGTCGCGGGCAGGGGGGTCCTTACGAGCAGTACTTC. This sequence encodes CASSRGQGGPYEQYF.

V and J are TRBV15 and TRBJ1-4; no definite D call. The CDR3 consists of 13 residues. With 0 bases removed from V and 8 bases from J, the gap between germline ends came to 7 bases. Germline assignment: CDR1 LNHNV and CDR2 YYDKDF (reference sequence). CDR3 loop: CATSRDLGEKLFF. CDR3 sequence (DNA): TGTGCCACCAGCAGAGATCTAGGAGAAAAACTGTTTTTT.

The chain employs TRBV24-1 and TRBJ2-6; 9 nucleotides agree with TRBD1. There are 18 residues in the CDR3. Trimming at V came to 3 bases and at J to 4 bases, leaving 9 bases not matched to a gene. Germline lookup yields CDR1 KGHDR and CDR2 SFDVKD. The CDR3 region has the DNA TGTGCCACCAGTGATCGAGGGACAGGGCCCCCGGGGGCCAACGTCCTGACTTTC. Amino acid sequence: CATSDRGTGPPGANVLTF.

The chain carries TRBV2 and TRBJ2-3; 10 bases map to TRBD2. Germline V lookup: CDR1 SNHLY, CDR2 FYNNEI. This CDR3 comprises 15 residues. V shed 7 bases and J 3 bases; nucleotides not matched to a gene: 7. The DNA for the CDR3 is TGTGCCAGCACTCAGCGGGGGGGCAGGACAGATACGCAGTATTTT. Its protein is CASTQRGGRTDTQYF.

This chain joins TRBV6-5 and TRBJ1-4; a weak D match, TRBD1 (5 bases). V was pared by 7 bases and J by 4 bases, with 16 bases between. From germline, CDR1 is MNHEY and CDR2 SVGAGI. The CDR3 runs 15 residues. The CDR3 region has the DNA TGTGCCAGCATTCTCCGACAGAGCCATAATGAAAAACTGTTTTTT. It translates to CASILRQSHNEKLFF.

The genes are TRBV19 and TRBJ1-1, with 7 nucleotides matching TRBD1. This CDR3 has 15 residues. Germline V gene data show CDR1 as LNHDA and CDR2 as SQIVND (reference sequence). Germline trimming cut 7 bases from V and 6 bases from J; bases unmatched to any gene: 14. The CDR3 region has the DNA TGTGCCAGTAATCCGTTGGACAGGAAAGGGGCTGAAGCTTTCTTT. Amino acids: CASNPLDRKGAEAFF. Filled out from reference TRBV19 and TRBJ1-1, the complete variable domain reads DGGITQSPKYLFRKEGQNVTLSCEQNLNHDAMYWYRQDPGQGLRLIYYSQIVNDFQKGDIAEGYSVSREKKESFPLTVTSAQKNPTAFYLCASNPLDRKGAEAFFGQGTRLTVV.

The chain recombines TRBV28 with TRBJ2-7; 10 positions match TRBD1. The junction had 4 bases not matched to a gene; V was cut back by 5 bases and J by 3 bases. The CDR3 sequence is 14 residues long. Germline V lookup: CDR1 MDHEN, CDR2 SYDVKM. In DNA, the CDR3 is TGTGCCAGCAGTCCCGGGACAGGGGTCTACGAGCAGTACTTC. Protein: CASSPGTGVYEQYF.

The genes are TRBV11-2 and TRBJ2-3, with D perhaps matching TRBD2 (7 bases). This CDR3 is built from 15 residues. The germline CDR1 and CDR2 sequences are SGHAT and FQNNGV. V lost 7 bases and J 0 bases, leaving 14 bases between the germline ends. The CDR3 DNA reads TGTGCCAGCACTTTATGGGGGGGCAGCACAGATACGCAGTATTTT. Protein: CASTLWGGSTDTQYF.

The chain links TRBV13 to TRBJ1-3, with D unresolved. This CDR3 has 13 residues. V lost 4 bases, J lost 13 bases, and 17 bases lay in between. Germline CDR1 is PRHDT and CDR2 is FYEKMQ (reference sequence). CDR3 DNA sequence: TGTGCCAGCAGCTCCCGCTCGGGCTGGGAGATATATTTT. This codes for CASSSRSGWEIYF. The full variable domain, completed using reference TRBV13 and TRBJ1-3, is AAGVIQSPRHLIKEKRETATLKCYPIPRHDTVYWYQQGPGQDPQFLISFYEKMQSDKGSIPDRFSAQQFSDYHSELNMSSLELGDSALYFCASSSRSGWEIYFGEGSWLTVV.

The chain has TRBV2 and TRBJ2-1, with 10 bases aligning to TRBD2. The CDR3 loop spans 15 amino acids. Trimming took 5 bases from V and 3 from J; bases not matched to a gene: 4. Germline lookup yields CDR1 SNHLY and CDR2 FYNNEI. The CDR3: CASSPAGGRYNEQFF. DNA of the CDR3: TGTGCCAGCAGTCCAGCGGGGGGGCGCTACAATGAGCAGTTCTTC.

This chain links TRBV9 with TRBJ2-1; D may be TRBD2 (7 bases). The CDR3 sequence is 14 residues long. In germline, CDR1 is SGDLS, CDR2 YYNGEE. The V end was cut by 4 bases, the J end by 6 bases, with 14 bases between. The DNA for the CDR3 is TGTGCCAGCAGCCCGAGGGGGGGCCCCAATGAGCAGTTCTTC. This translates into CASSPRGGPNEQFF.